The TCR beta chain described here comes from a study of identifying expanded T cells in peripheral blood. General observations from the study: Approximately 2-week clone count variance significantly increased as total template count grew. Over around two and four weeks, about 15 and 19 clones changed, versus around 1.2 between replicates.

V shed 5 bases, J shed 8 bases, and the junction held 9 bases outside the gene matches. The CDR3 contains 14 residues. CDR1 and CDR2 from the germline V gene are MNHEY and SMNVEV (reference sequence). Method: immunoSEQ multiplex PCR; TCRdb's copy keeps in-frame clones and lacks some. The sample lists around 66,000 clones; about 87% were seen once. Turning to this clone: Its antigen is as yet unknown.

During the collection period, no donor immune events like infections were recorded. This receptor was taken from a person aged 18 to 70 in good health. The sequencing sample was made of blood. The V call is TRBV27, the J call TRBJ1-2, with TRBD1 matching over 9 bases. The CDR3 region is CASSAGQGSMGYTF. The CDR3 coding sequence is TGTGCCAGCAGTGCGGGACAGGGATCCATGGGCTACACCTTC.